This TCR beta chain was obtained from a study of T-cell memory formation after mild COVID-19 (dated by TCRdb to the early 2020s). Turning to the overall study: Most TCR sequence clusters were specific to one of the two donors. Longitudinal TCRalpha and TCRbeta repertoire sequencing tracked T-cell clones expanding and contracting after mild COVID-19 in two donors. Two young, previously healthy adult volunteers, one female and one male, were included in the cohort.

Details on this clonotype: Its target antigen remains unknown. Base qualities are not at hand, and no much larger clone is one base apart.

PBMCs were isolated by Ficoll-Paque density gradient centrifugation. Reading the germline V gene gives CDR1 SGHRS and CDR2 YFSETQ. V gives up 0 bases and J gives up 7 bases, and the segment between their germline ends measures 11 bases. The CDR3 measures 13 amino acids from cysteine to phenylalanine. The retained sequence is limited to the CDR3, 39 bases, with the frame set at the first base. The full study reports these points: The detection of some responding clones in pre-infection memory suggests that pre-existing cross-reactive memory T cells joined the SARS-CoV-2 response. SARS-CoV-2 specificity of the second-wave clones peaking on day 37 was not confirmed. Only a couple of mild cases were covered in the study, and larger cohorts including severe cases with pre-infection samples were considered necessary. From day 15 to 85, contracting clones showed balanced CD4/CD8 phenotypes, whereas a second wave of clones that expanded from day 15 to 37 leaned towards CD4+. Contracting CD4+ clones were located mainly in the CM and EM memory subsets, whereas CD8+ clones were found to be enriched in EMRA.

The sample was run on an Illumina NovaSeq 6000. cDNA libraries for TCRalpha and TCRbeta were prepared by 5'RACE using constant-segment primers, with sample barcodes and unique molecular identifiers added. Trizol reagent was used to extract RNA from every sample. Library amplification was performed in two PCR steps, and a second sample barcode and Illumina TruSeq adapters were introduced in the second step. The libraries were sequenced on an Illumina NovaSeq using 2 x 150 bp paired-end reads. The published analysis was carried out like this. The reads were demultiplexed and collapsed into UMI-guided consensus sequences using migec v1.2.7. Using mixcr v2.1.11, the UMI consensuses were aligned to TRA and TRB V and J templates and assembled into clonotypes. Clonotypes were classified as expanded or contracted when called significant by both edgeR and NoisET, with noise models trained on biological replicates. For edgeR calls, the thresholds were a false discovery rate-adjusted p below 0.01 and a log2 fold-change of 1. As an exploratory analysis of dynamics, max-normalized trajectories of the 1000 most abundant clonotypes were examined with PCA combined with hierarchical clustering. Each responding clone was given a CD4 or CD8 phenotype based on the CD4+ and CD8+ repertoires, which had been sequenced separately. The public reads were reprocessed in TCRdb via fastp at Q25 and MiXCR, keeping in-frame beta chains. Rows merge per CDR3 protein into single entries with the most common DNA and genes. The V and J calls were not made by the authors but by TCRdb's processing. The sample includes tens of thousands of distinct CDR3 sequences, with nearly 25% observed a single time. The ten largest clones represent about 40% of the sample.

The sequencing sample was made of PBMCs or a T cell subset sorted from them (not recorded which). The sequence came from a man younger than 30 who had mild COVID-19 (a few samples of this study predate the infection). The sample titles of this study are shuffled in the database, so cell type and time point are left out; the donor was told from shared clones. The chain joins TRBV5-1 to TRBJ2-7, with the D gene not clear enough to name. The CDR3 has the sequence CASSLGYPWEQYF. The nucleotides read TGCGCCAGCAGCTTGGGCTACCCCTGGGAGCAGTACTTC. The CDR3, completed at both ends by the reference TRBV5-1 and TRBJ2-7 genes, gives the full variable domain KAGVTQTPRYLIKTRGQQVTLSCSPISGHRSVSWYQQTPGQGLQFLFEYFSETQRNKGNFPGRFSGRQFSNSRSEMNVSTLELGDSALYLCASSLGYPWEQYFGPGTRLTVT.